Listed below are T cell receptor beta chains from one sample, sequenced in a study of metastatic and nonmetastatic thyroid tumors. TCRdb re-clonotyped the PCR reads via MiXCR. The data show about 24,000 clones, more than 20% seen once. Sequenced material: tumor tissue. The receptor source for this set is a male donor with papillary thyroid cancer or a benign thyroid nodule (not recorded which). Some clones in this sample may be carry-over from other donors' samples. CDR3s include the opening cysteine and the closing phenylalanine or tryptophan. A D gene is named only where the DNA matches it firmly. Rows may omit the clone size; those that give it use once, few, many or a size class.

D gene,clone size,V gene,J gene,CDR3 protein,CDR3 DNA
-,many,TRBV11-2,TRBJ2-1,CASSSLRGNYNEQFF,TGTGCCAGCAGCTCCCTGCGTGGGAACTACAATGAGCAGTTCTTC
-,few,TRBV2,TRBJ1-2,CASSEARGRNYGYTF,TGTGCCAGCAGTGAAGCGCGGGGCAGAAACTATGGCTACACCTTC
-,many,TRBV28,TRBJ1-1,CASSRMGGAVNTEAFF,TGTGCCAGCAGTCGCATGGGGGGGGCGGTCAACACTGAAGCTTTCTTT
TRBD2,many,TRBV7-2,TRBJ2-1,CASSHRTSSLDEQFF,TGTGCCAGCAGCCATCGGACTAGCTCTTTGGATGAGCAGTTCTTC
TRBD1,many,TRBV11-2,TRBJ2-7,CASSLEVWTGPYEQYF,TGTGCCAGCAGCTTAGAGGTATGGACAGGGCCCTACGAGCAGTACTTC
TRBD2,many,TRBV28,TRBJ2-7,CATWGLAGAGYEQYF,TGTGCCACCTGGGGGCTAGCGGGAGCCGGCTACGAGCAGTACTTC
TRBD1,-,TRBV19,TRBJ2-6,CASSLQGVGGANVLTF,TGTGCCAGTAGTCTACAGGGGGTAGGAGGGGCCAACGTCCTGACTTTC
-,-,TRBV11-2,TRBJ2-6,CASSLRRIRPFSGANILTF,TGTGCCAGCAGCTTACGGAGGATTCGACCCTTCTCTGGGGCCAACATCCTGACCTTC
-,many,TRBV5-1,TRBJ1-1,CASSFGRAFF,TGCGCCAGCAGTTTTGGACGAGCTTTCTTT
-,many,TRBV10-2,TRBJ2-1,CASGTIYNEQFF,TGCGCCAGCGGGACGATTTACAATGAGCAGTTCTTC
TRBD2,many,TRBV20-1,TRBJ2-1,CSASPGGNSYNEQFF,TGCAGTGCTAGCCCGGGAGGGAACTCCTACAATGAGCAGTTCTTC
-,many,TRBV18,TRBJ1-4,CASSPSPGGHGEKLFF,TGTGCCAGCTCACCCTCTCCCGGGGGGCATGGTGAAAAACTGTTTTTT
TRBD1,many,TRBV27,TRBJ2-2,CASKTGQGDTGELFF,TGTGCCAGCAAAACGGGACAGGGTGACACCGGGGAGCTGTTTTTT
TRBD1,many,TRBV2,TRBJ1-4,CASSGYGDRVSEKLFF,TGTGCCAGCAGTGGGTATGGGGACAGGGTTTCCGAAAAACTGTTTTTT
-,many,TRBV20-1,TRBJ2-1,CSARDTRARGYNEQFF,TGCAGTGCTAGAGATACTCGGGCTCGTGGCTACAATGAGCAGTTCTTC
-,many,TRBV24-1,TRBJ2-1,CATSDPPGGAPGSYNEQFF,TGTGCCACCAGTGATCCTCCCGGCGGGGCCCCGGGATCCTACAATGAGCAGTTCTTC
TRBD2,-,TRBV20-1,TRBJ2-7,CSALQPGLAGGEHYF,TGCAGTGCGCTTCAACCGGGACTAGCTGGAGGCGAGCACTACTTC
TRBD2,many,TRBV6-2/TRBV6-3,TRBJ2-7,CASRLTSGPSYEQYF,TGTGCCAGCAGACTGACTAGCGGCCCCTCCTACGAGCAGTACTTC
TRBD2,-,TRBV5-1,TRBJ2-3,CASISASGRTDTQYF,TGCGCCAGCATTAGTGCGAGCGGGAGAACAGATACGCAGTATTTT
TRBD2,many,TRBV15,TRBJ2-3,CATTSGMSTDTQYF,TGTGCCACGACCAGCGGGATGAGCACAGATACGCAGTATTTT
-,many,TRBV7-8,TRBJ2-7,CASSSRVFYEQYF,TGTGCCAGCAGCTCCCGGGTCTTCTACGAGCAGTACTTC
-,many,TRBV6-2/TRBV6-3,TRBJ2-5,CASMKAVRLETQYF,TGTGCCAGCATGAAGGCGGTTCGGTTGGAGACCCAGTACTTC
-,many,TRBV9,TRBJ2-1,CASSAGAGDSYNEQFF,TGTGCCAGCAGCGCGGGGGCTGGGGACAGCTACAATGAGCAGTTCTTC
-,-,TRBV25-1,TRBJ2-7,CASARDALYEQYF,TGTGCCAGTGCCCGGGACGCGCTCTACGAGCAGTACTTC
-,many,TRBV5-6,TRBJ2-7,CASSLERRPPYEQYF,TGTGCCAGCAGCTTGGAACGCAGGCCCCCCTACGAGCAGTACTTC
-,-,TRBV12-3/TRBV12-4,TRBJ1-4,CASSLQGVDEKLFF,TGTGCCAGCAGTTTACAGGGTGTGGATGAAAAACTGTTTTTT
-,medium-sized,TRBV20-1,TRBJ2-7,CSARDSGPRRGEQYF,TGCAGTGCTAGAGATTCCGGGCCTAGAAGGGGTGAGCAGTACTTC
TRBD2,many,TRBV5-1,TRBJ2-7,CASSPGLAGYEQYF,TGCGCCAGCAGCCCGGGACTAGCGGGATACGAGCAGTACTTC
-,many,TRBV29-1,TRBJ1-2,CSGLGQNYGYTF,TGCAGCGGCCTCGGACAAAACTATGGCTACACCTTC
-,-,TRBV28,TRBJ1-2,CASSPWRSNYGYSF,TGTGCCAGCAGTCCATGGAGGAGTAACTATGGCTACTCCTTC
-,many,TRBV28,TRBJ1-5,CASSLGTWDQPQHF,TGTGCCAGCAGTTTGGGTACCTGGGATCAGCCCCAGCATTTT
TRBD2,many,TRBV6-1,TRBJ2-1,CASSQTSGSNNEQFF,TGTGCCAGCAGCCAGACTAGCGGAAGTAACAATGAGCAGTTCTTC
-,many,TRBV9,TRBJ1-4,CASSAGPEKLFF,TGTGCCAGCAGCGCCGGACCGGAGAAACTGTTTTTT
TRBD2,many,TRBV6-1,TRBJ2-5,CASSEALSGRGETQYF,TGTGCCAGCAGTGAAGCTCTTAGCGGGAGAGGAGAGACCCAGTACTTC
TRBD1,many,TRBV20-1,TRBJ2-7,CSARDQLLGTGDSYEQYF,TGCAGTGCTAGAGATCAATTGTTAGGGACAGGGGACTCCTACGAGCAGTACTTC
-,-,TRBV6-2/TRBV6-3,TRBJ1-5,CASSYSQTDYSNQPQHF,TGTGCCAGCAGTTACTCCCAGACAGATTATAGCAATCAGCCCCAGCATTTT
TRBD2,few,TRBV28,TRBJ2-7,CASPLEEREDYEQYF,TGTGCCAGTCCTTTAGAAGAGCGGGAGGACTACGAGCAGTACTTC
-,many,TRBV11-2,TRBJ2-7,CASSNYRPEQYF,TGTGCCAGCAGCAATTACAGGCCCGAGCAGTACTTC
-,many,TRBV18,TRBJ2-1,CASWAGVSGNEQFF,TGTGCCAGCTGGGCCGGGGTTAGCGGCAATGAGCAGTTCTTC
TRBD1,medium-sized,TRBV7-2,TRBJ2-7,CASSKQTGSYEQYF,TGTGCCAGCAGCAAACAGACAGGGTCCTACGAGCAGTACTTC
-,many,TRBV6-1,TRBJ2-5,CASWRQAREETQYF,TGTGCCAGCTGGAGGCAGGCCAGGGAAGAGACCCAGTACTTC
TRBD1,-,TRBV11-1,TRBJ1-2,CASSFGARTGTNYGYTF,TGTGCCAGCAGCTTCGGAGCAAGGACAGGGACTAACTATGGCTACACCTTC
-,-,TRBV7-2,TRBJ2-1,CASSLAGGYNEQFF,TGTGCCAGCAGCTTAGCGGGAGGCTACAATGAGCAGTTCTTC
-,many,TRBV28,TRBJ1-5,CASSSRGGNQPQHF,TGTGCCAGCAGTAGCAGGGGCGGTAATCAGCCCCAGCATTTT
-,medium-sized,TRBV6-1,TRBJ1-1,CASSDRENTEAFF,TGTGCCAGCAGTGACAGGGAGAACACTGAAGCTTTCTTT
TRBD1,few,TRBV6-5,TRBJ2-6,CASSLTGSGANVLTF,TGTGCCAGCAGTTTGACAGGGTCTGGGGCCAACGTCCTGACTTTC
TRBD2,many,TRBV11-1,TRBJ2-7,CASSSGRTSGATYEQYF,TGTGCCAGCAGCTCCGGAAGGACTAGCGGGGCCACCTACGAGCAGTACTTC
-,many,TRBV7-9,TRBJ2-2,CASSPPQRPTGELFF,TGTGCCAGCAGCCCCCCCCAAAGGCCCACCGGGGAGCTGTTTTTT
TRBD1,many,TRBV29-1,TRBJ2-7,CSVAGTGHSYEQYF,TGCAGCGTTGCGGGGACAGGGCACTCCTACGAGCAGTACTTC